A single sample gave rise to the 8 T cell receptor beta chains below, sequenced in a study of blood T cell repertoires in COVID-19. Profiled with immunoSEQ multiplex PCR; TCRdb holds only in-frame clones, not every one. The table shows about 310,000 clones, with more than 75% occurring only once. What was sequenced was peripheral blood. These receptors originate from a man aged 45 to 65 with active or convalescent COVID-19.

The rearrangement uses TRBV19 and TRBJ2-1, with 10 bases fitting TRBD1. The CDR3 totals 15 residues. After removal of 5 bases from V and 5 bases from J, the junction contained 6 bases not matched to a gene. The germline V gene has CDR1 LNHDA and CDR2 SQIVND (reference sequence). For the CDR3, the DNA is TGTGCCAGTAGTCCCGGGACAGGGGTTAACAATGAGCAGTTCTTC. Its protein is CASSPGTGVNNEQFF.

The chain couples TRBV3-1 (or the pseudogene TRBV3-2) to TRBJ2-5; 14 bases fit TRBD2. V gave up 1 base and J gave up 5 bases; unmatched junction bases: 9. The CDR3 length is 18 residues. CDR1 is LGHDT and CDR2 is YNNKEL in the germline V gene (reference sequence). The DNA of the CDR3 is TGTGCCAGCAGCCAAGCTTTGACTAGCGGGGGGGCCGGGGAGACCCAGTACTTC. This gives the protein CASSQALTSGGAGETQYF.

This clone was observed a few times. The chain recombines TRBV28 with TRBJ1-3; 7 nucleotides align to TRBD1. Germline V CDR1 and CDR2: MDHEN, SYDVKM. The CDR3 is 16 amino acids. With 8 bases clipped from V and 0 bases from J, the junction kept 10 bases outside the gene matches. The CDR3 DNA reads as TGTGCCAGCCATGCAGGGGGGCAGTCCTCTGGAAACACCATATATTTT. It yields the protein CASHAGGQSSGNTIYF.

The chain is built from TRBV5-6 and TRBJ1-4, with 9 bases that match TRBD1. The germline CDR1 and CDR2 sequences are SGHDT and YYEEEE. The CDR3 covers 17 residues. Unmatched junction bases numbered 9, after V lost 0 bases and J lost 6 bases. The DNA of the CDR3 is TGTGCCAGCAGCTTGGGAATAACAGGGGGCAGAGATGAAAAACTGTTTTTT. The encoded protein is CASSLGITGGRDEKLFF. The variable domain in full, with the rest retrieved from reference TRBV5-6 and TRBJ1-4, is DAGVTQSPTHLIKTRGQQVTLRCSPKSGHDTVSWYQQALGQGPQFIFQYYEEEERQRGNFPDRFSGHQFPNYSSELNVNALLLGDSALYLCASSLGITGGRDEKLFFGSGTQLSVL.

This clone has only one observation. The rearrangement uses TRBV3-1 (or the pseudogene TRBV3-2) and TRBJ2-2; 11 bases agree with TRBD1. The CDR3 runs to 15 residues. CDR1 LGHDT and CDR2 YNNKEL come from the germline V gene (reference sequence). V was clipped by 6 bases and J by 5 bases; unmatched bases: 5. The CDR3 DNA reads as TGTGCCAGCAGGCCCGGGACAGGGGGTACCGGGGAGCTGTTTTTT. It codes for CASRPGTGGTGELFF.

This clone was counted once. The gene calls are TRBV3-1 (or the pseudogene TRBV3-2) and TRBJ1-6, with D possibly being TRBD1 (6 bases). In germline, CDR1 is LGHDT, CDR2 YNNKEL (reference sequence). Trimming took 3 bases from V and 10 from J, leaving 16 bases between them. This CDR3 is 15 amino acids long. The CDR3 sequence: CASSQGTGMHSPLHF. In DNA form, the CDR3 reads TGTGCCAGCAGCCAGGGAACAGGGATGCACTCACCCCTCCACTTT.

This clone appeared once. The chain is built from TRBV5-1 and TRBJ1-2; 7 nucleotides match TRBD1. Trimming cost V 4 bases and J 6 bases; bases outside gene matches: 3. In germline, CDR1 is SGHRS, CDR2 YFSETQ. The length of the CDR3 is 12 residues. CDR3 sequence: CASSPDRDGYTF. Written as DNA, the CDR3 is TGCGCCAGCAGCCCAGACAGGGATGGCTACACCTTC.

The rearrangement joins TRBV4-1 to TRBJ2-5, with 12 nucleotides matching TRBD2. Germline trimming cut 2 bases from V and 5 bases from J; bases unmatched to any gene: 6. The CDR3 spans 16 residues. Germline V CDR1 and CDR2: MGHRA, YSYEKL. The CDR3 reads CASSQRLAGVGETQYF. As DNA, the CDR3 is TGCGCCAGCAGCCAACGACTAGCGGGAGTCGGGGAGACCCAGTACTTC.